This T cell receptor (beta chain) was captured in a study of cytomegalovirus exposure and HLA in healthy donors. The PCR used 60 Vbeta and 13 Jbeta primers. Sequencing used immunoSEQ multiplex PCR; TCRdb keeps in-frame clones, though not all of them. This table holds roughly 200,000 clones, about 80% found once. Sequenced material: PBMCs. The receptor was isolated from a woman in her thirties or forties in good health and CMV-seronegative.

CDR3 coding DNA: TGCAGTGCCCCGGGGGGGCTTGGCTACACCTTC. Amino acid sequence: CSAPGGLGYTF. The chain has TRBV20-1 and TRBJ1-2, with D possibly being TRBD1 (6 bases). Germline lookup yields CDR1 DFQATT and CDR2 SNEGSKA (reference sequence). The CDR3 runs to 11 residues. V lost 6 bases and J 7 bases, leaving 12 bases between the germline ends.